One sample yielded the 28 T cell receptor beta chains listed below, sequenced in a study of identifying expanded T cells in peripheral blood. Generated by immunoSEQ multiplex PCR, the TCRdb table keeps only in-frame clones and is missing some. This sample has about 90,000 clones, with around 83% found just once. Sequencing was done on a sample of blood. These receptors originate from a person between 18 and 75 years old in good health.

This sequence joins TRBV6-1 and TRBJ1-2; no reliable D call. Germline V gives CDR1 MNHNS, CDR2 SASEGT. CDR3 size: 14 residues. Trimming took 2 bases from V and 8 from J, leaving 15 bases between them. The CDR3 region has the DNA TGTGCCAGCAGTGAAATCGTGGTTGGGCGCGGCTACACCTTC. Translation gives CASSEIVVGRGYTF.

V usage is TRBV18 and J usage is TRBJ1-4; D unresolved. The CDR3 is made up of 14 amino acids. V was cut by 8 bases and J by 6 bases, with 16 bases left in between. Germline values: CDR1 KGHSH, CDR2 LQKENI. The DNA for the CDR3 is TGTGCCAGCACCCCTCGAGGCTCCGATGAAAAACTGTTTTTT. Amino acids: CASTPRGSDEKLFF.

The rearrangement uses TRBV6-1 and TRBJ2-7; perhaps TRBD1 as D (6 bases). The CDR3 runs to 15 residues. The V end was cut by 4 bases, the J end by 3 bases, with 16 bases between. Germline V gene lookup returns CDR1 MNHNS and CDR2 SASEGT. CDR3 DNA: TGTGCCAGCAGTGCCGAGACAGGCCTCCTCTACGAGCAGTACTTC. Translation gives CASSAETGLLYEQYF.

J is TRBJ2-5 and V is TRBV9; D possibly matches TRBD1 or TRBD2 (6 bases each). Germline V gene sequence: CDR1 SGDLS, CDR2 YYNGEE. Trimming left V 0 bases short and J 2 bases short, with 14 bases between. This CDR3 has 16 amino acids. The CDR3 spells CASSVGNRGGQETQYF. CDR3 DNA sequence: TGTGCCAGCAGCGTAGGAAACAGAGGGGGGCAAGAGACCCAGTACTTC.

This clone was recorded a few times. The rearrangement uses TRBV7-9 and TRBJ1-1; D gene uncertain. Trimming cost V 8 bases and J 0 bases, with 7 bases left between them. The CDR3 consists of 12 residues. Germline V lookup: CDR1 SEHNR, CDR2 FQNEAQ (reference sequence). The CDR3 DNA reads as TGTGCCAGCGGTTTTATGAACACTGAAGCTTTCTTT. Its translation is CASGFMNTEAFF.

This rearrangement joins TRBV6-5 to TRBJ1-5; D might be TRBD1 (6 bases). CDR3 length: 14 amino acids. CDR1 and CDR2 (germline): MNHEY, SVGAGI. The germline V and J ends were trimmed by 2 bases and 6 bases, with 11 bases remaining between them. CDR3 loop: CASSYGQGSQPQHF. The CDR3 DNA sequence: TGTGCCAGCAGTTACGGTCAGGGGAGTCAGCCCCAGCATTTT.

The chain carries TRBV30 and TRBJ2-7; D gene unclear. Germline lookup yields CDR1 GTSNPN and CDR2 SVGIG (reference sequence). The CDR3 runs 14 residues. The ends were cut back, 0 bases at V and 6 bases at J, with 15 bases in the middle. The CDR3 is CAWSVSDLLREQYF. For the CDR3, the DNA is TGTGCCTGGAGTGTGTCGGACCTATTGCGCGAGCAGTACTTC.

J is TRBJ1-1 and V is TRBV5-1, with a tentative D call TRBD1 (6 bases). The germline CDR1 and CDR2 sequences are SGHRS and YFSETQ. V gave up 3 bases and J gave up 2 bases, with 17 bases separating them. The CDR3 spans 16 residues. CDR3 sequence (DNA): TGCGCCAGCAGCTCACGGACAGTTCTGAGAAACACTGAAGCTTTCTTT. Translated, it gives CASSSRTVLRNTEAFF.

The CDR3 DNA reads TGTGCCAGCAGACGGACAGGGGGCCAGGAAGCTTTCTTT. Protein sequence: CASRRTGGQEAFF. The V gene is TRBV11-2, the J gene TRBJ1-1; 11 nucleotides line up with TRBD1. Germline V gives CDR1 SGHAT, CDR2 FQNNGV. Losses at the gene ends were 6 bases for V and 8 bases for J; bases not matched to a gene: 5. This CDR3 is 13 amino acids long.

Many counts were recorded for this clone. V gene TRBV19 combines with J gene TRBJ2-7; 9 bases agree with TRBD1. The CDR3 is 16 residues long. V dropped 3 bases and J dropped 4; count of bases not matched to a gene: 10. Germline V gives CDR1 LNHDA, CDR2 SQIVND (reference sequence). CDR3 loop: CASSIAFGTGRYEQYF. The CDR3 coding sequence is TGTGCCAGTAGTATCGCCTTCGGGACAGGGCGGTACGAGCAGTACTTC.

V is TRBV7-2 and J is TRBJ2-7; D is ambiguous. CDR1 is SGHTA, CDR2 FQGNSA, per germline. The CDR3 is 12 amino acids. With 4 bases removed from V and 6 bases from J, the gap between germline ends came to 10 bases. The CDR3 here is CASSSWVLEQYF. The CDR3 DNA is TGTGCCAGCAGCTCATGGGTCCTCGAGCAGTACTTC.

This CDR3 reads CASSLNRRTRFF. CDR3 DNA sequence: TGTGCCAGCAGCCTTAACAGGAGGACGAGGTTCTTC. The chain joins TRBV11-2 to TRBJ2-1; D possibly uses TRBD1 or TRBD2 (5 bases each). The V end was cut by 5 bases, the J end by 15 bases, with 17 bases between. The V gene's germline CDR1 is SGHAT and CDR2 FQNNGV. The CDR3 sequence is 12 residues long.

This chain uses TRBV4-1 with TRBJ2-7; TRBD1 matches at 9 bases. The germline V gene has CDR1 MGHRA and CDR2 YSYEKL. With V trimmed by 1 base and J by 2 bases, 6 bases remained unmatched. The CDR3 covers 16 residues. In DNA, the CDR3 is TGCGCCAGCAGCCAAGTTTGGACAGGGGAGACCTACGAGCAGTACTTC. As protein: CASSQVWTGETYEQYF.

The table lists this clone with a count of one. The genes are TRBV7-2 and TRBJ2-1, with TRBD1 identical over 8 bases. Per the germline V gene, CDR1 is SGHTA and CDR2 is FQGNSA. The CDR3 extends over 15 amino acids. The trim removed 5 bases at V and 5 bases at J, leaving 8 bases unmatched. The CDR3 region is CASSLRQGNHNEQFF. The CDR3 region has the DNA TGTGCCAGCAGCCTTCGACAGGGGAATCACAATGAGCAGTTCTTC.

The chain couples TRBV7-9 to TRBJ1-1, with D possibly being TRBD1 (6 bases). CDR1 and CDR2 from the germline V gene are SEHNR and FQNEAQ (reference sequence). The V gene lost 5 bases and the J gene lost 0 bases, with 13 bases spanning the gap. The CDR3 spans 15 residues. As DNA, the CDR3 is TGTGCCAGCAGCCCTAAGACAGGCCTGAACACTGAAGCTTTCTTT. Translated, it gives CASSPKTGLNTEAFF.

V and J are TRBV9 and TRBJ1-4; perhaps TRBD1 as D (6 bases). The V gene lost 0 bases and the J gene lost 3 bases, with 9 bases spanning the gap. Per the germline V gene, CDR1 is SGDLS and CDR2 is YYNGEE. The CDR3 covers 15 residues. In DNA form, the CDR3 reads TGTGCCAGCAGCGTAGGGGGGCAATCTAATGAAAAACTGTTTTTT. Translated, it gives CASSVGGQSNEKLFF.

The chain employs TRBV5-4 and TRBJ1-3; D is undetermined. Germline CDR1 and CDR2: SGHNT and YYREEE (reference sequence). Trimming stripped 5 bases from V and 1 base from J, with 10 bases between. The CDR3 sequence is 14 residues long. In DNA form, the CDR3 reads TGTGCCAGCAGTAACCAGAGATCTGGAAACACCATATATTTT. Translating it yields CASSNQRSGNTIYF.

This sequence joins TRBV19 and TRBJ1-3; D remains unclear. Germline loops: CDR1 LNHDA, CDR2 SQIVND (reference sequence). V gave up 1 base and J gave up 0 bases, with 7 bases separating them. The CDR3 consists of 15 residues. CDR3 residues: CASSIGRSSGNTIYF. CDR3 nucleotides: TGTGCCAGTAGTATAGGTAGATCCTCTGGAAACACCATATATTTT.

The V and J genes are TRBV6-1 and TRBJ2-7, with 9 bases fitting TRBD1. The CDR3 runs 14 residues. Germline values: CDR1 MNHNS, CDR2 SASEGT. Trimming took 10 bases from V and 2 from J; bases not matched to a gene: 9. CDR3 loop: CAIPRTGDTYEQYF. In nucleotides, the CDR3 is TGTGCCATCCCGCGGACAGGGGATACCTACGAGCAGTACTTC.

The V gene is TRBV7-8, the J gene TRBJ2-7; tentatively, D is TRBD1 or TRBD2 (5 bases each). Germline values: CDR1 SGHVS, CDR2 FQNEAQ. This CDR3 spans 15 amino acids. Deletions cut 2 bases from V and 2 bases from J, with 13 bases between. The DNA of the CDR3 is TGTGCCAGCAGCTTACGTCAGGGACCCCCCTACGAGCAGTACTTC. Its protein is CASSLRQGPPYEQYF.

This chain uses TRBV10-3 with TRBJ2-3; 7 bases map to TRBD1. There are 14 residues in the CDR3. The junction had 7 bases not matched to a gene; V was cut back by 6 bases and J by 4 bases. CDR1 and CDR2 from the germline V gene are ENHRY and SYGVKD. CDR3 nucleotides: TGTGCCATCAGCCCAGGGGGTAGCCCAGATACGCAGTATTTT. It translates to CAISPGGSPDTQYF.

The chain employs TRBV11-2 and TRBJ1-5; maybe TRBD1 (5 bases). The CDR3 has 16 amino acids. V was pared by 5 bases and J by 0 bases, with 14 bases between. CDR1 and CDR2 (germline): SGHAT, FQNNGV. The CDR3 DNA sequence: TGTGCCAGCAGCCTAGGTGGGACCTATAGCAATCAGCCCCAGCATTTT. It encodes CASSLGGTYSNQPQHF.

V usage is TRBV6-1 and J usage is TRBJ1-6; tentatively, D is TRBD1 (5 bases). V was cut by 9 bases and J by 9 bases, with 9 bases left in between. Germline assignment: CDR1 MNHNS and CDR2 SASEGT. CDR3 size: 11 residues. The CDR3 sequence is CASSGGSPLHF. CDR3 DNA: TGTGCCAGTAGCGGGGGTTCACCCCTCCACTTT.

The chain has TRBV6-6 and TRBJ1-1; maybe TRBD1 (6 bases). Trimming took off 4 bases at V and 5 bases at J, with 17 bases between the two ends. The CDR3 sequence is 15 residues long. Looked up from germline, CDR1 is MNHNY and CDR2 is SVGAGI (reference sequence). The CDR3 loop is CASSSLDSGGTEAFF. DNA for the CDR3: TGTGCCAGCAGTTCCTTGGACAGTGGCGGGACTGAAGCTTTCTTT.

This clone was counted a few times. This chain connects TRBV19 to TRBJ1-2; 7 bases fit TRBD1. The trim removed 5 bases at V and 7 bases at J, leaving 7 bases unmatched. Per the germline V gene, CDR1 is LNHDA and CDR2 is SQIVND (reference sequence). This CDR3 has 13 residues. Here the CDR3 reads CASSVTSGGGYTF. DNA of the CDR3: TGTGCCAGTAGTGTGACATCAGGGGGTGGCTACACCTTC.

The V call is TRBV7-2, the J call TRBJ2-1; maybe TRBD2 (5 bases). The CDR3 runs to 13 residues. Looked up from germline, CDR1 is SGHTA and CDR2 is FQGNSA. Trimming took off 3 bases at V and 7 bases at J, with 10 bases between the two ends. CDR3 nucleotide sequence: TGTGCCAGCAGCTTGGGAGCCTTGAATGAGCAGTTCTTC. This translates into CASSLGALNEQFF.

This chain joins TRBV7-9 and TRBJ2-3; TRBD2 matches at 9 bases. J lost 5 bases, V lost 5 bases, and 8 bases had no gene match. Germline values: CDR1 SEHNR, CDR2 FQNEAQ (reference sequence). The CDR3 consists of 15 residues. The CDR3 region is CASSPERGAGDTQYF. The CDR3, as DNA: TGTGCCAGCAGCCCAGAGCGGGGGGCGGGAGATACGCAGTATTTT.

This chain connects TRBV4-1 to TRBJ2-7; maybe TRBD1 (6 bases). This CDR3 spans 14 amino acids. The V gene lost 5 bases and the J gene lost 1 base, with 12 bases spanning the gap. Germline lookup yields CDR1 MGHRA and CDR2 YSYEKL. CDR3 bases: TGCGCCAGCAGCAGGGGGATGGGATCCTACGAGCAGTACTTC. Protein product: CASSRGMGSYEQYF.